These T cell receptor beta chains were read from a single sample in a study of blood T cell repertoires in COVID-19. The assay was immunoSEQ multiplex PCR, and TCRdb's table has in-frame clones only and misses some. The data contain some 300,000 clones, under 90% of them singletons. The sequencing sample was made of PBMCs or T cells enriched from blood (not recorded which). The receptors were gathered from a woman between 45 and 60 years old who had been exposed to COVID-19. The CDR3 runs from the conserved cysteine through the conserved F or W. D genes are given only for firm matches. Clone size, where shown, is once, few, many, or a class for clones that have expanded.

.	.	TRBV27	TRBJ1-1	TGTGCCAGCAGCCCTAGTTCCACTGAAGCTTTCTTT	CASSPSSTEAFF
once	TRBD1	TRBV28	TRBJ1-5	TGTGCCACCGGGGCTAGGACAGGGAGGGATCAGCCCCAGCATTTT	CATGARTGRDQPQHF
few	TRBD1	TRBV6-4	TRBJ2-1	TGTGCCAGCAGTGCCGACAGGGATTACAATGAGCAGTTCTTC	CASSADRDYNEQFF
few	.	TRBV7-9	TRBJ1-3	TGTGCCAGCAGCTTAGCAGGGGTGGTAAACACCATATATTTT	CASSLAGVVNTIYF
few	.	TRBV5-5	TRBJ2-7	TGTGCCAGCAGCCCAACCAGAGGTCAAGGCTCCTACGAGCAGTACTTC	CASSPTRGQGSYEQYF
.	TRBD2	TRBV3-1/TRBV3-2	TRBJ2-1	TGTGCCAGCAGCCCACGGGAGGTGTATGAGCAGTTCTTC	CASSPREVYEQFF
.	.	TRBV5-4	TRBJ2-3	TGTGCCAGCAGCTTTATCCCAGATACGCAGTATTTT	CASSFIPDTQYF
few	TRBD2	TRBV9	TRBJ2-1	TGTGCCAGCAGCGTAGCCCCCCTAGCGGGGGTTTACAATGAGCAGTTCTTC	CASSVAPLAGVYNEQFF
.	.	TRBV7-6	TRBJ1-2	TGTGCCAGCAGCTTAAGCCAGGATGCCTATGGCTACACCTTC	CASSLSQDAYGYTF
.	TRBD1	TRBV6-1	TRBJ2-7	TGTGCCAGCAGTGATCGGCAGGGGGTGGGAGAGCAGTACTTC	CASSDRQGVGEQYF
.	.	TRBV19	TRBJ2-6	TGTGCCAGTACCTCAAGGGAGGGGGTCTCTGGGGCCAACGTCCTGACTTTC	CASTSREGVSGANVLTF
.	TRBD2	TRBV6-5	TRBJ2-5	TGTGCCAGCTGTACTAGCGGGGTAGAGACCCAGTACTTC	CASCTSGVETQYF
.	.	TRBV10-1	TRBJ1-2	TGCGCCAGCAGTGAGTCACGGGTTTGCTATGGCTACACCTTC	CASSESRVCYGYTF
.	.	TRBV19	TRBJ1-5	TGTGCCAGTAGTAAGGCCGCGGGCAATCAGCCCCAGCATTTT	CASSKAAGNQPQHF
.	.	TRBV30	TRBJ2-7	TGTGCCTGGCGCCGGGACACCTACGAGCAGTACTTC	CAWRRDTYEQYF
.	.	TRBV30	TRBJ2-4	TGTGCCTGGAGTGTACAGGGTAACATTCAGTACTTC	CAWSVQGNIQYF
.	.	TRBV7-7	TRBJ2-1	TGTGCTAGCAGCCCGGCCCGGGGGAACTACAATGAGCAGTTCTTC	CASSPARGNYNEQFF
.	TRBD1	TRBV11-2	TRBJ1-3	TGTGCCAGCAGCTTAGAGGGACAGGGAATCGGAAACACCATATATTTT	CASSLEGQGIGNTIYF
.	TRBD1	TRBV5-6	TRBJ2-5	TGTGCCAGCAGCTTGGCCGGGACAGGGACGATCCAGTACTTC	CASSLAGTGTIQYF
.	TRBD2	TRBV11-2	TRBJ2-1	TGTGCCAGCAGCTTATTACCTAGCGGGGGGCATTACAATGAGCAGTTCTTC	CASSLLPSGGHYNEQFF
once	.	TRBV27	TRBJ1-2	TGTGCCAGCAGTAAAACAGGGACCTATGGCTACACCTTC	CASSKTGTYGYTF
.	TRBD1	TRBV28	TRBJ1-5	TGTGCCAGCAGTTTACAGGGGGCGTTGAGGCAGCCCCAGCATTTT	CASSLQGALRQPQHF
.	TRBD1	TRBV27	TRBJ2-3	TGTGCCAGCTCCCCCGGGACAGGGGGTACAGATACGCAGTATTTT	CASSPGTGGTDTQYF
.	.	TRBV5-1	TRBJ1-1	TGCGCCAGCAGCTTGGACATATGGAACACTGAAGCTTTCTTT	CASSLDIWNTEAFF
few	.	TRBV28	TRBJ1-2	TGTGCCAGCAGTCTCCCGAGGACTTTGGTCTATGGCTACACCTTC	CASSLPRTLVYGYTF
.	.	TRBV19	TRBJ2-2	TGTGCCAGTAGTTTCCTAGGGGACACCGGGGAGCTGTTTTTT	CASSFLGDTGELFF
.	.	TRBV11-2	TRBJ2-7	TGTGCCAGCAGCTTAGTTGCGGGGTTGAACTACGAGCAGTACTTC	CASSLVAGLNYEQYF
.	.	TRBV7-6	TRBJ1-2	TGTGCCAGCAGTTCAAGTACCTCAGGATCCTACTATGGCTACACCTTC	CASSSSTSGSYYGYTF
.	.	TRBV7-9	TRBJ1-6	TGTGCCAGCAGCTTTTCCTTTGGAGCGAGCGATAATTCACCCCTCCACTTT	CASSFSFGASDNSPLHF
once	TRBD1	TRBV6-5	TRBJ1-4	TGTGCCAGCAGTCCGCCGGGACAGGGGAGGGAAAAACTGTTTTTT	CASSPPGQGREKLFF
.	TRBD1	TRBV6-5	TRBJ2-7	TGTGCCAGCAGAAACCGGGACAGGGCCTACGAGCAGTACTTC	CASRNRDRAYEQYF
.	.	TRBV19	TRBJ1-6	TGTGCCAGTAGTGGCGATTCACTAAATTCACCCCTCCACTTT	CASSGDSLNSPLHF
.	.	TRBV5-6	TRBJ2-1	TGTGCCAGCAGCTTGGTTGCAGGGGTTGAGCAGTTCTTC	CASSLVAGVEQFF
.	TRBD2	TRBV5-1	TRBJ2-3	TGCGCCAGCAGCAGGGGACTAGCGGGCACCACTAGCACAGATACGCAGTATTTT	CASSRGLAGTTSTDTQYF
.	TRBD2	TRBV13	TRBJ2-1	TGTGCCAGCAGCTCAGGACTAGCGGGGGGCAGAGAGCAGTTCTTC	CASSSGLAGGREQFF
.	TRBD2	TRBV7-2	TRBJ2-6	TGTGCCAGCAGCTTAGCTGGCGGGGGGCAGAGAGGGGCCAACGTCCTGACTTTC	CASSLAGGGQRGANVLTF
.	TRBD1	TRBV18	TRBJ1-2	TGTGCCAGCTCGCGGGACAGTCCTAACTATGGCTACACCTTC	CASSRDSPNYGYTF
.	TRBD2	TRBV11-2	TRBJ2-7	TGTACCAGCAGCTTAGGGACTAGCGGGGGCCGCAGCTCCTACGAGCAGTACTTC	CTSSLGTSGGRSSYEQYF
.	TRBD1	TRBV5-4	TRBJ2-3	TGTGCCAGCAGCCGGGACAGCAAAAGAGACACAGATACGCAGTATTTT	CASSRDSKRDTDTQYF
.	TRBD1	TRBV19	TRBJ2-7	TGTGCCAGTAGTAGGCCCGGGACAGGGGGCTACGAGCAGTACTTC	CASSRPGTGGYEQYF
.	TRBD2	TRBV15	TRBJ2-5	TGTGCCACCAGCTCGCGGGGGGGCAGAGAGACCCAGTACTTC	CATSSRGGRETQYF
few	TRBD1	TRBV18	TRBJ1-2	TGTGCCAGCTCACGAGGACAGGGGGAGTGCACCTTC	CASSRGQGECTF
.	.	TRBV25-1	TRBJ1-1	TGTGCCAGCAGTCAGGGTTTCGCGAACACTGAAGCTTTCTTT	CASSQGFANTEAFF
.	TRBD1	TRBV5-1	TRBJ2-7	TGCGCCAGCAGCTCTGGACAGGGAGGATACGAGCAGTACTTC	CASSSGQGGYEQYF
.	TRBD1	TRBV5-1	TRBJ2-7	TGCGCCAGCAGCTTGGCCTTGGACAGGGGCTACGAGCAGTACTTC	CASSLALDRGYEQYF
once	.	TRBV20-1	TRBJ1-1	TGCAGTGCTAGTCGGGGGTCGGGGACTGAAGCTTTCTTT	CSASRGSGTEAFF